These 21 T cell receptor beta chains originate from one sample sequenced in a study of CD8 T cells in Susac syndrome. The authors reverse transcribed roughly 0.5 to 1 ug RNA with random hexamers. TCRdb called the immunoSEQ multiplex PCR reads again in MiXCR, with one record for every CDR3 protein. The sample yields 100,000 to 150,000 distinct CDR3 sequences, about 93% seen once. The sample consisted of CD4+ T cells from PBMCs. The receptor source for this set is a human donor in good health.

The V call is TRBV19, the J call TRBJ2-1; D is ambiguous. Trimming removed 3 bases at V and 3 bases at J, with 6 bases between. The CDR3 covers 13 residues. Looked up from germline, CDR1 is LNHDA and CDR2 is SQIVND (reference sequence). The DNA for the CDR3 is TGTGCCAGTAGTATCCAGGACTACAATGAGCAGTTCTTC. This encodes CASSIQDYNEQFF. Combining the CDR3 with reference TRBV19 and TRBJ2-1 gives the whole variable domain DGGITQSPKYLFRKEGQNVTLSCEQNLNHDAMYWYRQDPGQGLRLIYYSQIVNDFQKGDIAEGYSVSREKKESFPLTVTSAQKNPTAFYLCASSIQDYNEQFFGPGTRLTVL.

This chain connects TRBV20-1 to TRBJ2-7, with D uncertain. In germline, CDR1 is DFQATT, CDR2 SNEGSKA (reference sequence). V shed 3 bases and J shed 4 bases, with 13 bases lying between them. The CDR3 has 13 amino acids. The CDR3 region is CSASQSVLYEQYF. The CDR3 nucleotides are TGCAGTGCTAGTCAGTCGGTCCTATACGAGCAGTACTTC.

The genes are TRBV7-9 and TRBJ2-7; the D is unclear. The germline V gene has CDR1 SEHNR and CDR2 FQNEAQ (reference sequence). Trimming left V 5 bases short and J 1 base short, with 9 bases between. The CDR3 is 13 amino acids. The CDR3: CASSRRESYEQYF. The DNA of the CDR3 is TGTGCCAGCAGCCGTCGTGAGTCCTACGAGCAGTACTTC.

The chain joins TRBV2 to TRBJ2-3; 13 bases line up with TRBD2. The CDR3 is 15 residues long. Germline lookup yields CDR1 SNHLY and CDR2 FYNNEI. Unmatched junction bases numbered 7, after V lost 0 bases and J lost 13 bases. For the CDR3, the DNA is TGTGCCAGCAGTGAAGCTAAGGGACTAGCGGGAAAAGAGTATTTT. Amino acids: CASSEAKGLAGKEYF. The whole variable domain, filled in from reference TRBV2 and TRBJ2-3, reads EPEVTQTPSHQVTQMGQEVILRCVPISNHLYFYWYRQILGQKVEFLVSFYNNEISEKSEIFDDQFSVERPDGSNFTLKIRSTKLEDSAMYFCASSEAKGLAGKEYFGPGTRLTVL.

The rearrangement joins TRBV6-1 to TRBJ2-3; perhaps TRBD2 as D (5 bases). CDR3 length equals 11 residues. Trimming pared 8 bases from V and 9 bases from J, leaving 12 bases between. CDR1 and CDR2 from the germline V gene are MNHNS and SASEGT. Here the CDR3 DNA reads TGTGCCAGCTGGGAGCGAGCGACGCAGTATTTT. This translates into CASWERATQYF.

The chain carries TRBV19 and TRBJ2-1; D gene unclear. In germline, CDR1 is LNHDA, CDR2 SQIVND (reference sequence). Between the trimmed V and J ends, which lost 0 bases and 0 bases, there was a span of 0 bases. The CDR3 consists of 13 residues. Here the CDR3 reads CASSIDSYNEQFF. The CDR3 DNA is TGTGCCAGTAGTATAGACTCCTACAATGAGCAGTTCTTC.

The chain links TRBV19 to TRBJ1-2; 7 nucleotides line up with TRBD1. Germline loops: CDR1 LNHDA, CDR2 SQIVND (reference sequence). The CDR3 length is 15 residues. V was clipped by 3 bases and J by 2 bases; unmatched bases: 6. The CDR3 nucleotides read TGTGCCAGTAGTATCCAGACAGGGTTAAACTATGGCTACACCTTC. Translation: CASSIQTGLNYGYTF.

The CDR3 loop is CSARAGGSSTGELFF. CDR3 sequence (DNA): TGCAGTGCTAGGGCGGGAGGATCGAGCACCGGGGAGCTGTTTTTT. The chain is built from TRBV20-1 and TRBJ2-2; 8 nucleotides match TRBD2. The V gene end was trimmed by 3 bases and the J gene end by 4 bases; junction bases not matched to a gene: 7. The CDR3 consists of 15 residues. CDR1 and CDR2 from the germline V gene are DFQATT and SNEGSKA (reference sequence).

The chain joins TRBV7-2 to TRBJ2-2, with 10 positions matching TRBD2. Trimming took 0 bases from V and 8 from J; bases not matched to a gene: 6. This CDR3 has 16 amino acids. Germline CDR1 SGHTA, CDR2 FQGNSA. CDR3 sequence reads: CASSLALAGSGGELFF. The CDR3 DNA sequence: TGTGCCAGCAGCTTAGCACTAGCGGGATCAGGGGGGGAGCTGTTTTTT.

The rearrangement uses TRBV20-1 and TRBJ2-2; D ambiguous. The CDR3 is 12 amino acids. Germline-derived CDR1 and CDR2 are DFQATT and SNEGSKA (reference sequence). V lost 5 bases and J 5 bases, leaving 9 bases between the germline ends. CDR3 protein: CSARYSTGELFF. The CDR3 coding sequence is TGCAGTGCTCGGTATTCAACCGGGGAGCTGTTTTTT.

The table lists this clonotype with a count of one. V is TRBV5-4 and J is TRBJ1-4; tentative D call: TRBD1 (6 bases). V shed 2 bases and J shed 3 bases, with 8 bases lying between them. The V gene's germline CDR1 is SGHNT and CDR2 YYREEE (reference sequence). The CDR3 covers 14 residues. Here the CDR3 reads CASSFRQANEKLFF. DNA for the CDR3: TGTGCCAGCAGCTTCAGACAGGCTAATGAAAAACTGTTTTTT.

The V and J genes are TRBV5-4 and TRBJ1-2; 7 nucleotides agree with TRBD1. The germline V gene encodes CDR1 SGHNT and CDR2 YYREEE (reference sequence). The J segment lost 4 bases and the V segment lost 3 bases, leaving 6 bases of the junction unmatched. The CDR3 is made up of 14 amino acids. The CDR3 spells CASSSTGEIYGYTF. DNA for the CDR3: TGTGCCAGCAGCTCTACAGGGGAAATCTATGGCTACACCTTC.

The V call is TRBV12-3 or TRBV12-4, the J call TRBJ1-2; D is undetermined. CDR3 size: 13 residues. The ends were cut back, 0 bases at V and 7 bases at J, with 9 bases in the middle. In DNA, the CDR3 is TGTGCCAGCAGTTTAGCCAGGAGTTTTGGCTACACCTTC. Translating gives CASSLARSFGYTF.

The V gene is TRBV9, the J gene TRBJ1-4; D not resolved. Germline V gene sequence: CDR1 SGDLS, CDR2 YYNGEE. The CDR3 covers 15 residues. The V and J ends lost 0 bases and 0 bases respectively, with 6 bases between them. CDR3 loop: CASSVAGTTNEKLFF. The CDR3 DNA reads TGTGCCAGCAGCGTAGCGGGTACAACTAATGAAAAACTGTTTTTT.

The CDR3: CASSPKQGYEQFF. In DNA, the CDR3 is TGTGCCAGCTCACCCAAACAGGGTTATGAGCAGTTCTTC. The chain recombines TRBV18 with TRBJ2-1; D is possibly TRBD1 (6 bases). Trimming removed 3 bases from V and 8 bases from J, with 11 bases in between. Germline V gene lookup returns CDR1 KGHSH and CDR2 LQKENI. The CDR3 is 13 amino acids.

This chain links TRBV6-2 or TRBV6-3 with TRBJ2-3, with 10 bases that match TRBD2. V trimming: 3 bases; J trimming: 8 bases; junction bases outside the gene matches: 17. The CDR3 spans 18 residues. CDR1 and CDR2 (germline): MNHEY, SVGEGT. The CDR3 coding sequence is TGTGCCAGCAGTTATCATGGGACTAGCGAAGCAAGAGACGGTACGCAGTATTTT. Translating gives CASSYHGTSEARDGTQYF.

The chain links TRBV10-1 to TRBJ2-7, with D possibly TRBD1 on 6 matching bases. The germline V and J ends were trimmed by 6 bases and 3 bases, with 18 bases remaining between them. CDR3 length equals 15 residues. Germline CDR1 and CDR2: WNHNN and SYGVQD (reference sequence). The chain's CDR3 is CASSPGQTPYYEQYF. CDR3 bases: TGCGCCAGCAGCCCTGGACAGACTCCATACTACGAGCAGTACTTC.

V usage is TRBV5-1 and J usage is TRBJ2-7; 8 positions agree with TRBD1. The CDR3 totals 15 residues. Unmatched junction bases numbered 5, after V lost 0 bases and J lost 3 bases. Germline CDR1 and CDR2: SGHRS and YFSETQ. CDR3 sequence: CASSLDGTGGYEQYF. The CDR3, as DNA: TGCGCCAGCAGCTTGGACGGGACAGGAGGCTACGAGCAGTACTTC.

The V gene is TRBV6-4, the J gene TRBJ2-3, with TRBD1 identical over 8 bases. The germline CDR1 and CDR2 sequences are MRHNA and SNTAGT. With 0 bases clipped from V and 5 bases from J, the junction kept 10 bases outside the gene matches. CDR3 length: 17 amino acids. DNA of the CDR3: TGTGCCAGCAGTGACTCGTTTCACGGCAGGGGGCAAGATACGCAGTATTTT. Translated: CASSDSFHGRGQDTQYF.

The V and J genes are TRBV18 and TRBJ2-7, with TRBD1 matching over 7 bases. Looked up from germline, CDR1 is KGHSH and CDR2 is LQKENI. Trimming cost V 5 bases and J 2 bases; bases outside gene matches: 3. The CDR3 sequence is 13 residues long. This CDR3 is CASSTTGAYEQYF. The CDR3 DNA reads TGTGCCAGCTCAACAACAGGGGCCTACGAGCAGTACTTC.

J is TRBJ1-1 and V is TRBV6-6; the match to TRBD1 covers 10 bases. V lost 5 bases to trimming and J lost 5 bases; unmatched junction nucleotides: 8. Per the germline V gene, CDR1 is MNHNY and CDR2 is SVGAGI (reference sequence). The CDR3 runs 15 residues. The CDR3 DNA reads as TGTGCCAGCAGTAGACAGGGGGCGGGGGTAACTGAAGCTTTCTTT. Translation gives CASSRQGAGVTEAFF.